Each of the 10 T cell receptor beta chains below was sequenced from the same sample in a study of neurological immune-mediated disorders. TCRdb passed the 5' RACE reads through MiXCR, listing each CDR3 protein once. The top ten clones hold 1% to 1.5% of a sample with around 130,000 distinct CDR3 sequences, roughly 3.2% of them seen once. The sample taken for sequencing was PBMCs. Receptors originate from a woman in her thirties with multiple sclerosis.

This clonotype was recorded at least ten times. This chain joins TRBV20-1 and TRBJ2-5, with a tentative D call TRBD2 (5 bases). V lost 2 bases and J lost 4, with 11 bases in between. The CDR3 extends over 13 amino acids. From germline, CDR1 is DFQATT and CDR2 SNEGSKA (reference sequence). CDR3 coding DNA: TGCAGTGCTAGAAGGCGGGTGGTAGAGACCCAGTACTTC. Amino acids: CSARRRVVETQYF.

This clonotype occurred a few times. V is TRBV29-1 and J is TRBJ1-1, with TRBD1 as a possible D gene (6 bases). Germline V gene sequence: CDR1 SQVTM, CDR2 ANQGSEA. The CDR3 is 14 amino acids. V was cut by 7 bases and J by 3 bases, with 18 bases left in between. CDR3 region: CSAPAGGPDTEAFF. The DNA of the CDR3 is TGCAGCGCTCCCGCCGGGGGCCCCGACACTGAAGCTTTCTTT.

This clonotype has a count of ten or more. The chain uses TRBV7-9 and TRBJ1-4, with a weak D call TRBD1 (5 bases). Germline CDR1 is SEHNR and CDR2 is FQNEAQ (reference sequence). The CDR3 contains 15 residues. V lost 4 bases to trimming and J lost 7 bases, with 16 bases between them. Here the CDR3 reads CASSSVDSPPEKLFF. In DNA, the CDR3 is TGTGCCAGCAGCTCCGTAGACAGTCCCCCTGAAAAACTGTTTTTT.

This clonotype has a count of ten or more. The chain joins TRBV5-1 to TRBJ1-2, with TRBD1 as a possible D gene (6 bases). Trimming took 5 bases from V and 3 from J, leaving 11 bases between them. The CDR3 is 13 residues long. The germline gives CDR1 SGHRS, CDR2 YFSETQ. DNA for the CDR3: TGCGCCAGCAGGCCCCGACAGGACTATGGCTACACCTTC. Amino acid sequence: CASRPRQDYGYTF.

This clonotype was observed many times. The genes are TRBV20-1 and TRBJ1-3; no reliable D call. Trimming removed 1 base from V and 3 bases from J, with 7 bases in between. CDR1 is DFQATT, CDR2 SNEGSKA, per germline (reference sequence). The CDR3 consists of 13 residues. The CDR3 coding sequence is TGCAGTGCTAGAGTAGGCAGTGGAAACACCATATATTTT. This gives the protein CSARVGSGNTIYF.

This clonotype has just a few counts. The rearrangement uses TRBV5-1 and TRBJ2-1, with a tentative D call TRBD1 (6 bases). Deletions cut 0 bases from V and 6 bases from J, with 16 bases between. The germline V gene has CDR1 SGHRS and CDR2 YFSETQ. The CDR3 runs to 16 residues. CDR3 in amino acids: CASSLAGGLYLNEQFF. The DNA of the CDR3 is TGCGCCAGCAGCTTGGCTGGGGGCTTGTACCTCAATGAGCAGTTCTTC.

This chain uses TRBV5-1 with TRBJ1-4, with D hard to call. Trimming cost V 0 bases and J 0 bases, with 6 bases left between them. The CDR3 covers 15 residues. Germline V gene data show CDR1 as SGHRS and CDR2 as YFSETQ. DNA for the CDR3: TGCGCCAGCAGCTTGGTAGGATCAACTAATGAAAAACTGTTTTTT. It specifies CASSLVGSTNEKLFF.

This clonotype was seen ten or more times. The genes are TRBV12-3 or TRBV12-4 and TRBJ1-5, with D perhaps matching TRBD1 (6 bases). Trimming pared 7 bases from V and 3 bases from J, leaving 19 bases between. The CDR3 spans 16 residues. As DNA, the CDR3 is TGTGCCAGCATCCCGGGGGCCTTCGGACACAATCAGCCCCAGCATTTT. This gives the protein CASIPGAFGHNQPQHF.

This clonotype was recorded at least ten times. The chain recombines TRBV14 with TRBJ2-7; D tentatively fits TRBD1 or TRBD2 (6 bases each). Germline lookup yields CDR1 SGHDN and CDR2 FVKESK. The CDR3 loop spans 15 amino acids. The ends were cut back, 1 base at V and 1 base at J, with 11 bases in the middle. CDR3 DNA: TGTGCCAGCAGCCAAGGACGGGGGCTTTCCTACGAGCAGTACTTC. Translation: CASSQGRGLSYEQYF. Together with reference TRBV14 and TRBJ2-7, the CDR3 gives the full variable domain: EAGVTQFPSHSVIEKGQTVTLRCDPISGHDNLYWYRRVMGKEIKFLLHFVKESKQDESGMPNNRFLAERTGGTYSTLKVQPAELEDSGVYFCASSQGRGLSYEQYFGPGTRLTVT.

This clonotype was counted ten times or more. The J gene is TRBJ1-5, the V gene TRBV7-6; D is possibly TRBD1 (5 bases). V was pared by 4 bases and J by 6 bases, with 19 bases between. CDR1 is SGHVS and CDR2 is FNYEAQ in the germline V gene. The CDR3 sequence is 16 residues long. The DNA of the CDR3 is TGTGCCAGCAGCTCGGCCAGGGCTGGTCACGGTCAGCCCCAGCATTTT. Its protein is CASSSARAGHGQPQHF. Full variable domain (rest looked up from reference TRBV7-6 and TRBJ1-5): GAGVSQSPRYKVTKRGQDVALRCDPISGHVSLYWYRQALGQGPEFLTYFNYEAQQDKSGLPNDRFSAERPEGSISTLTIQRTEQRDSAMYRCASSSARAGHGQPQHFGDGTRLSIL.